The 21 T cell receptor beta chains given below trace back to one sample, sequenced in a study of cytotoxic CD8 clonotypes in ibrutinib-treated CLL. Some clones are missing from TCRdb's copy, which holds only in-frame ones; the method was immunoSEQ multiplex PCR. The table includes approximately 47,000 clones, 65% detected once. Specimen: PBMCs, collected after 24 months of ibrutinib treatment. These receptors came from a human donor with chronic lymphocytic leukemia.

This clone was counted only a few times. This chain joins TRBV2 and TRBJ1-2, with 11 bases aligning to TRBD1. CDR3 length equals 15 residues. CDR1 and CDR2 from the germline V gene are SNHLY and FYNNEI. The trim removed 1 base at V and 12 bases at J, leaving 10 bases unmatched. The CDR3 DNA reads as TGTGCCAGCAGTGAAGTCCCGGGACAGGGGGTATGGAACACCTTC. Its translation: CASSEVPGQGVWNTF.

This chain links TRBV25-1 with TRBJ2-5, with D perhaps matching TRBD1 or TRBD2 (5 bases each). Trimming removed 1 base from V and 5 bases from J, with 14 bases in between. Germline V gene data show CDR1 as MGHDK and CDR2 as SYGVNS. CDR3 length equals 15 residues. CDR3: CASSEFRGPRETQYF. In nucleotides, the CDR3 is TGTGCCAGCAGTGAATTTAGGGGACCGCGGGAGACCCAGTACTTC.

The chain joins TRBV28 to TRBJ1-1; D is undetermined. This CDR3 comprises 12 residues. Trimming left V 3 bases short and J 5 bases short, with 7 bases between. Germline loops: CDR1 MDHEN, CDR2 SYDVKM. The CDR3 DNA reads as TGTGCCAGCAGTTTCCGAGGGACTGAAGCTTTCTTT. Amino acid sequence: CASSFRGTEAFF. The entire variable domain, with the rest obtained from reference TRBV28 and TRBJ1-1, is as follows: DVKVTQSSRYLVKRTGEKVFLECVQDMDHENMFWYRQDPGLGLRLIYFSYDVKMKEKGDIPEGYSVSREKKERFSLILESASTNQTSMYLCASSFRGTEAFFGQGTRLTVV.

This rearrangement joins TRBV5-1 to TRBJ2-3; D is undetermined. V gave up 0 bases and J gave up 2 bases, with 10 bases separating them. Germline lookup yields CDR1 SGHRS and CDR2 YFSETQ. The CDR3 sequence is 15 residues long. The CDR3 DNA is TGCGCCAGCAGCTTGGGCGGATTTAACACAGATACGCAGTATTTT. This translates into CASSLGGFNTDTQYF.

This chain joins TRBV10-2 and TRBJ2-7; D gene ambiguous. The CDR3 contains 15 residues. V was shortened by 3 bases and J by 2 bases, with 14 bases between the two germline ends. CDR1 is WSHSY, CDR2 SAAADI, per germline. The CDR3 protein is CASSEVNLPPYEQYF. As DNA, the CDR3 is TGCGCCAGCAGTGAAGTTAACCTTCCTCCCTACGAGCAGTACTTC.

The chain joins TRBV30 to TRBJ2-4; the D is unclear. The CDR3 is made up of 15 amino acids. Germline lookup yields CDR1 GTSNPN and CDR2 SVGIG (reference sequence). Trimming took off 0 bases at V and 5 bases at J, with 14 bases between the two ends. This chain's CDR3 is CAWSVGFRPENIQYF. CDR3 DNA: TGTGCCTGGAGTGTAGGGTTCCGGCCCGAAAACATTCAGTACTTC. Supplemented by reference TRBV30 and TRBJ2-4, the full variable domain reads SQTIHQWPATLVQPVGSPLSLECTVEGTSNPNLYWYRQAAGRGLQLLFYSVGIGQISSEVPQNLSASRPQDRQFILSSKKLLLSDSGFYLCAWSVGFRPENIQYFGAGTRLSVL.

This chain uses TRBV18 with TRBJ1-2; TRBD1 matches at 7 bases. The germline gives CDR1 KGHSH, CDR2 LQKENI. Germline trimming cut 6 bases from V and 4 bases from J; bases unmatched to any gene: 8. This CDR3 has 14 residues. CDR3 nucleotide sequence: TGTGCCAGCTCTCACAGGGGAGAGGTCTATGGCTACACCTTC. Amino acids: CASSHRGEVYGYTF.

V gene TRBV4-1 combines with J gene TRBJ1-4, with D perhaps TRBD1 (5 bases). V lost 1 base and J lost 11, with 11 bases in between. Looked up from germline, CDR1 is MGHRA and CDR2 is YSYEKL. There are 13 residues in the CDR3. CDR3 DNA sequence: TGCGCCAGCAGCCAAGCCTTAACAGGTAAACTGTTTTTT. Amino acids: CASSQALTGKLFF.

The rearrangement uses TRBV28 and TRBJ2-4; D unresolved. V lost 3 bases to trimming and J lost 0 bases, with 6 bases between them. CDR1 and CDR2 (germline): MDHEN, SYDVKM. CDR3 length: 14 amino acids. The CDR3 DNA is TGTGCCAGCAGTTTTTATGTAGCCAAAAACATTCAGTACTTC. Protein: CASSFYVAKNIQYF. The variable domain in full, completed from reference TRBV28 and TRBJ2-4, reads DVKVTQSSRYLVKRTGEKVFLECVQDMDHENMFWYRQDPGLGLRLIYFSYDVKMKEKGDIPEGYSVSREKKERFSLILESASTNQTSMYLCASSFYVAKNIQYFGAGTRLSVL.

The chain couples TRBV10-2 to TRBJ2-5, with 8 bases matching TRBD2. Germline lookup yields CDR1 WSHSY and CDR2 SAAADI. The CDR3 runs to 15 residues. With 7 bases clipped from V and 7 bases from J, the junction kept 14 bases outside the gene matches. CDR3 sequence (DNA): TGCGCCAGCATTCTAAAAGGTAGCGGGATGGCGACCCAGTACTTC. As protein: CASILKGSGMATQYF.

The chain has TRBV4-2 and TRBJ2-1; TRBD2 is a possible D gene (6 bases). The V gene's germline CDR1 is LGHNA and CDR2 YNFKEQ. Trimming stripped 5 bases from V and 7 bases from J, with 15 bases between. The CDR3 contains 14 residues. CDR3: CASSLELAVNEQFF. CDR3 coding DNA: TGTGCCAGCAGCTTGGAATTAGCGGTAAATGAGCAGTTCTTC.

This clone has more than one count but fewer than ten. The chain has TRBV5-1 and TRBJ1-2; unclear D gene. Trimming took 0 bases from V and 6 from J, leaving 9 bases between them. The CDR3 is 13 amino acids. From germline, CDR1 is SGHRS and CDR2 YFSETQ. The CDR3, as DNA: TGCGCCAGCAGCTTGGACACCCGGGATGGCTACACCTTC. Protein product: CASSLDTRDGYTF.

The rearrangement joins TRBV11-1 to TRBJ2-5, with 11 bases fitting TRBD1. V lost 1 base to trimming and J lost 4 bases; unmatched junction nucleotides: 5. The CDR3 length is 16 residues. Germline V CDR1 and CDR2: SGHAT, FQDESV (reference sequence). CDR3 nucleotides: TGTGCCAGCAGCTTAGGACCGGGACAGGGGGGAGAGACCCAGTACTTC. Protein product: CASSLGPGQGGETQYF.

The chain is built from TRBV20-1 and TRBJ1-1; D unclear. Trimming cost V 4 bases and J 7 bases, with 7 bases left between them. The length of the CDR3 is 10 residues. The V gene's germline CDR1 is DFQATT and CDR2 SNEGSKA (reference sequence). CDR3 nucleotide sequence: TGCAGTGCTACGTGGGGTGAAGCTTTCTTT. This encodes CSATWGEAFF.

This chain joins TRBV10-3 and TRBJ1-1, with D unresolved. V was shortened by 3 bases and J by 0 bases, with 17 bases between the two germline ends. Germline CDR1 is ENHRY and CDR2 is SYGVKD. The CDR3 spans 17 residues. The CDR3 spells CAISDAEEGPMNTEAFF. Here the CDR3 DNA reads TGTGCCATCAGTGATGCGGAGGAGGGCCCCATGAACACTGAAGCTTTCTTT.

This clone was observed a few times. The V call is TRBV6-1, the J call TRBJ2-7; D unresolved. V dropped 2 bases and J dropped 2 bases, with 4 bases sitting between them. The germline gives CDR1 MNHNS, CDR2 SASEGT. The CDR3 consists of 12 residues. Written as DNA, the CDR3 is TGTGCCAGCAGTGAAACCCCCTACGAGCAGTACTTC. Its protein is CASSETPYEQYF.

This clone has just a few counts. The CDR3, as DNA: TGTGCCAGCAGTTTATTGGGGGGGCCTACAGATACGCAGTATTTT. It yields the protein CASSLLGGPTDTQYF. This chain joins TRBV27 and TRBJ2-3, with D possibly TRBD2 on 7 matching bases. V dropped 1 base and J dropped 3 bases, with 11 bases sitting between them. The CDR3 is made up of 15 amino acids. CDR1 MNHEY and CDR2 SMNVEV come from the germline V gene (reference sequence).

The CDR3 sequence is CASSLTGRTGELFF. Written as DNA, the CDR3 is TGTGCCAGCAGCTTAACAGGGCGCACCGGGGAGCTGTTTTTT. The chain has TRBV11-2 and TRBJ2-2; D is perhaps TRBD1 (6 bases). This CDR3 is 14 amino acids long. CDR1 and CDR2 (germline): SGHAT, FQNNGV. V was pared by 2 bases and J by 4 bases, with 8 bases between.

The chain employs TRBV28 and TRBJ2-1; 10 bases align to TRBD2. The germline V gene has CDR1 MDHEN and CDR2 SYDVKM. The CDR3 covers 15 residues. The V and J ends lost 10 bases and 4 bases, in that order; junction bases with no gene match: 10. Here the CDR3 reads CANSPSGRFYNEQFF. CDR3 DNA: TGTGCCAACTCGCCTAGCGGGAGATTTTACAATGAGCAGTTCTTC.

The chain combines TRBV30 with TRBJ1-2; 9 bases fit TRBD1. The CDR3 is made up of 12 amino acids. The V segment lost 5 bases and the J segment 5 bases; nucleotides outside the gene matches: 3. Germline V gives CDR1 GTSNPN, CDR2 SVGIG (reference sequence). The CDR3 DNA sequence: TGTGCCTGGGGGGACAGGGAGTATGGCTACACCTTC. Translation: CAWGDREYGYTF.

This clone is medium-sized by share. The genes are TRBV27 and TRBJ2-7, with 16 bases identical to TRBD2. CDR3 length: 17 amino acids. Germline V gene sequence: CDR1 MNHEY, CDR2 SMNVEV (reference sequence). V gave up 6 bases and J gave up 7 bases; unmatched junction bases: 12. The CDR3 spells CASRPRGLAGGPWEQYF. The CDR3 DNA reads TGTGCCAGCAGGCCGAGGGGACTAGCGGGGGGGCCCTGGGAGCAGTACTTC.